The 9 T cell receptor beta chains in this list originate from one sample, sequenced in a study of blood T cell repertoires in COVID-19. Measured with immunoSEQ multiplex PCR; TCRdb has only the in-frame clones, and not every one. The sample contains 200,000 to 300,000 clones, around 88% of which appear only once. Material for sequencing was PBMCs or T cells enriched from blood (not recorded which). The receptors originated from a woman between 40 and 55 years old with acute COVID-19.

The chain has TRBV5-1 and TRBJ1-2, with 8 nucleotides matching TRBD1. The CDR3 loop spans 13 amino acids. After removal of 4 bases from V and 6 bases from J, the junction contained 5 bases not matched to a gene. Germline V gives CDR1 SGHRS, CDR2 YFSETQ. In DNA form, the CDR3 reads TGCGCCAGCAGCGCGACAGGGGAAGATGGCTACACCTTC. Its translation is CASSATGEDGYTF.

The J gene is TRBJ1-6, the V gene TRBV12-5; D is undetermined. Trimming took off 1 base at V and 5 bases at J, with 6 bases between the two ends. The CDR3 sequence is 14 residues long. CDR1 LGHNT and CDR2 FRNRAP come from the germline V gene. The CDR3 DNA follows: TGTGCTAGTGGTTTGGGGCAGAATAATTCACCCCTCCACTTT. Residues: CASGLGQNNSPLHF.

The chain carries TRBV11-2 and TRBJ2-3, with a tentative D call TRBD2 (6 bases). Germline V gene lookup returns CDR1 SGHAT and CDR2 FQNNGV. The CDR3 covers 12 residues. Trimming pared 4 bases from V and 8 bases from J, leaving 10 bases between. Here the CDR3 reads CASSSLASTQYF. Here the CDR3 DNA reads TGTGCCAGCAGCTCCCTAGCGAGTACGCAGTATTTT. Full variable domain (outside the CDR3, taken from reference TRBV11-2 and TRBJ2-3): EAGVAQSPRYKIIEKRQSVAFWCNPISGHATLYWYQQILGQGPKLLIQFQNNGVVDDSQLPKDRFSAERLKGVDSTLKIQPAKLEDSAVYLCASSSLASTQYFGPGTRLTVL.

The rearrangement uses TRBV28 and TRBJ2-7, with TRBD1 matching 8 bases. The germline gives CDR1 MDHEN, CDR2 SYDVKM. V was clipped by 5 bases and J by 2 bases; unmatched bases: 8. This CDR3 is 15 amino acids long. CDR3: CASSPPGGAPYEQYF. As DNA, the CDR3 is TGTGCCAGCAGTCCCCCAGGGGGCGCGCCCTACGAGCAGTACTTC.

V is TRBV9 and J is TRBJ1-6, with 9 bases lining up with TRBD1. The CDR3 spans 17 residues. Germline V gives CDR1 SGDLS, CDR2 YYNGEE. V was clipped by 0 bases and J by 9 bases; unmatched bases: 10. The CDR3 DNA reads as TGTGCCAGCAGCGTAGATCCCGGGACAGGGAGTACTTCACCCCTCCACTTT. Encoded protein: CASSVDPGTGSTSPLHF.

V and J are TRBV24-1 and TRBJ1-5; no definite D call. The CDR3 consists of 15 residues. Per germline, CDR1 KGHDR and CDR2 SFDVKD. V was cut by 3 bases and J by 3 bases, with 11 bases left in between. The CDR3 bases are TGTGCCACCAGTGATCTCTGGGCAGTCAATCAGCCCCAGCATTTT. This codes for CATSDLWAVNQPQHF.

The rearrangement uses TRBV19 and TRBJ2-7; D uncertain. Per the germline V gene, CDR1 is LNHDA and CDR2 is SQIVND (reference sequence). V lost 5 bases and J 3 bases, leaving 11 bases between the germline ends. The CDR3 has 13 amino acids. The chain's CDR3 is CASSLGFSYEQYF. The CDR3 DNA reads TGTGCCAGTAGTTTAGGGTTTAGCTACGAGCAGTACTTC.

The chain carries TRBV7-9 and TRBJ2-7; 9 bases line up with TRBD1. CDR3 size: 16 residues. From germline, CDR1 is SEHNR and CDR2 FQNEAQ (reference sequence). Trimming took 1 base from V and 4 from J; bases not matched to a gene: 8. The CDR3 protein is CASSLGIPGQGYEQYF. Here the CDR3 DNA reads TGTGCCAGCAGCTTAGGAATACCGGGACAGGGATACGAGCAGTACTTC.

The chain joins TRBV11-3 to TRBJ2-5; 10 bases map to TRBD2. J gave up 1 base and V 5 bases, and 4 bases lay outside the gene matches. CDR1 SGHNT and CDR2 YENEEA come from the germline V gene. This CDR3 spans 15 amino acids. The DNA for the CDR3 is TGTGCCAGCAGCCAACGGACTAGCGGCCAAGAGACCCAGTACTTC. It translates to CASSQRTSGQETQYF.